Following are 31 T cell receptor beta chains from one sample sequenced in a study of T cell responses to AZD1222 COVID-19 vaccine. The protocol was immunoSEQ multiplex PCR, while the TCRdb copy is restricted to in-frame clones and leaves out a portion. In the table there are tens of thousands of clones, approximately 87% of which are singletons. This material consisted of peripheral blood, taken on day 0 of MenACWY control vaccination. The receptors were gathered from an adult in good health.

The V and J genes are TRBV6-5 and TRBJ2-7; 7 bases line up with TRBD1. Germline CDR1 is MNHEY and CDR2 is SVGAGI. Unmatched junction bases numbered 7, after V lost 6 bases and J lost 5 bases. The CDR3 runs 13 residues. CDR3 region: CASRRLTGDEQYF. CDR3 nucleotides: TGTGCCAGCAGGAGACTTACAGGGGACGAGCAGTACTTC.

This sequence joins TRBV28 and TRBJ1-2; D gene ambiguous. CDR1 and CDR2 from the germline V gene are MDHEN and SYDVKM. This CDR3 is 13 amino acids long. V lost 3 bases and J 4 bases, leaving 9 bases between the germline ends. As DNA, the CDR3 is TGTGCCAGCAGTTTGAGTCAGTTCTATGGCTACACCTTC. Residues: CASSLSQFYGYTF.

This chain connects TRBV3-1 (or the pseudogene TRBV3-2) to TRBJ2-1, with D possibly TRBD2 on 5 matching bases. Germline values: CDR1 LGHDT, CDR2 YNNKEL (reference sequence). V gave up 0 bases and J gave up 12 bases, with 15 bases separating them. The CDR3 is 14 amino acids. CDR3 residues: CASSQDLVAGRQFF. In nucleotides, the CDR3 is TGTGCCAGCAGCCAAGATCTTGTCGCGGGTCGGCAGTTCTTC.

The rearrangement links TRBV7-9 to TRBJ2-7; D gene ambiguous. Trimming removed 1 base at V and 6 bases at J, with 10 bases between. The CDR3 is 13 amino acids. From germline, CDR1 is SEHNR and CDR2 FQNEAQ (reference sequence). The CDR3 nucleotides are TGTGCCAGCAGCTTAGTATTTTCTCTCGAGCAGTACTTC. It codes for CASSLVFSLEQYF.

The chain is built from TRBV19 and TRBJ2-7; TRBD1 is a possible D gene (6 bases). Germline CDR1 reads LNHDA; CDR2 reads SQIVND (reference sequence). The CDR3 loop spans 14 amino acids. V was shortened by 2 bases and J by 3 bases, with 11 bases between the two germline ends. In DNA form, the CDR3 reads TGTGCCAGTAGTATAAGGGGCAGGGGCTACGAGCAGTACTTC. Residues: CASSIRGRGYEQYF.

This chain connects TRBV10-3 to TRBJ1-1; perhaps TRBD1 as D (5 bases). This CDR3 comprises 14 residues. The V and J ends lost 11 bases and 0 bases respectively, with 16 bases between them. Germline-derived CDR1 and CDR2 are ENHRY and SYGVKD. CDR3 sequence: CAADNRTLNTEAFF. The CDR3 bases are TGTGCCGCTGATAACAGGACTTTGAACACTGAAGCTTTCTTT.

The chain combines TRBV27 with TRBJ2-7, with a possible D match to TRBD2 (7 bases). There are 14 residues in the CDR3. Trimming cost V 5 bases and J 5 bases, with 16 bases left between them. Germline CDR1 is MNHEY and CDR2 is SMNVEV (reference sequence). The CDR3 is CASSLRRGGNEQYF. The CDR3 bases are TGTGCCAGCAGTCTCCGCAGGGGAGGGAACGAGCAGTACTTC.

The chain joins TRBV25-1 to TRBJ1-6, with D uncertain. V lost 2 bases to trimming and J lost 10 bases, with 15 bases between them. The CDR3 covers 15 residues. The germline gives CDR1 MGHDK, CDR2 SYGVNS. The CDR3 reads CASSEDKTWKSPLHF. The CDR3 nucleotides are TGTGCCAGCAGTGAAGACAAGACCTGGAAGTCACCCCTCCACTTT.

This clone was seen just once. J is TRBJ1-2 and V is TRBV3-1 (or the pseudogene TRBV3-2); D not resolved. Trimming left V 1 base short and J 6 bases short, with 15 bases between. Looked up from germline, CDR1 is LGHDT and CDR2 is YNNKEL (reference sequence). The CDR3 covers 15 residues. As DNA, the CDR3 is TGTGCCAGCAGCCAAGGAGCTAAACAAGGCGATGGCTACACCTTC. This sequence encodes CASSQGAKQGDGYTF.

The chain couples TRBV24-1 to TRBJ1-4; maybe TRBD1 (6 bases). Germline V CDR1 and CDR2: KGHDR, SFDVKD. Deletions cut 3 bases from V and 0 bases from J, with 16 bases between. The CDR3 sequence is 18 residues long. CDR3: CATSDPLTGLATNEKLFF. The CDR3 DNA reads as TGTGCCACCAGTGATCCCCTTACAGGGTTGGCAACTAATGAAAAACTGTTTTTT.

This clone was counted once. The J gene is TRBJ1-5, the V gene TRBV28, with 7 bases identical to TRBD1. There are 14 residues in the CDR3. J gave up 7 bases and V 3 bases, and 6 bases lay outside the gene matches. In germline, CDR1 is MDHEN, CDR2 SYDVKM. The CDR3 here is CASSLVRGLQPQHF. The CDR3 DNA sequence: TGTGCCAGCAGTTTGGTCAGGGGGTTGCAGCCCCAGCATTTT.

Points on this clone: Other nucleotide sequences from this sample produce the same CDR3. As DNA, the CDR3 is TGTGCCAGCAGCTTAAACCAGGGTGAAAAACTGTTTTTT. This encodes CASSLNQGEKLFF. The rearrangement links TRBV7-2 to TRBJ1-4; a possible D gene is TRBD1 (5 bases). The ends were cut back, 2 bases at V and 7 bases at J, with 8 bases in the middle. Germline CDR1 is SGHTA and CDR2 is FQGNSA. This CDR3 is built from 13 residues.

V usage is TRBV18 and J usage is TRBJ1-1; 8 bases line up with TRBD1. Per the germline V gene, CDR1 is KGHSH and CDR2 is LQKENI. The CDR3 contains 16 residues. V trimming: 5 bases; J trimming: 0 bases; junction bases outside the gene matches: 8. The CDR3 sequence: CASSIGQGKMNTEAFF. In DNA, the CDR3 is TGTGCCAGCTCAATCGGACAGGGTAAAATGAACACTGAAGCTTTCTTT.

Here the CDR3 reads CASSQVAGNSPLHF. In nucleotides, the CDR3 is TGTGCCAGCAGCCAAGTTGCCGGTAATTCACCCCTCCACTTT. J is TRBJ1-6 and V is TRBV14; D remains ambiguous. The CDR3 extends over 14 amino acids. V was pared by 1 base and J by 6 bases, with 7 bases between. Germline lookup yields CDR1 SGHDN and CDR2 FVKESK.

V is TRBV7-2 and J is TRBJ2-7; TRBD1 agrees at 9 bases. The CDR3 has 14 amino acids. Trimming cost V 3 bases and J 9 bases; bases outside gene matches: 9. The germline V gene has CDR1 SGHTA and CDR2 FQGNSA. CDR3 residues: CASSFRDREAGQYF. The CDR3 DNA reads TGTGCCAGCAGCTTCCGGGACAGGGAAGCGGGGCAGTACTTC. Full variable domain (missing parts from reference TRBV7-2 and TRBJ2-7): GAGVSQSPSNKVTEKGKDVELRCDPISGHTALYWYRQSLGQGLEFLIYFQGNSAPDKSGLPSDRFSAERTGGSVSTLTIQRTQQEDSAVYLCASSFRDREAGQYFGPGTRLTVT.

The chain couples TRBV23-1 to TRBJ2-3, with a tentative D call TRBD1 (6 bases). TRBV23-1 has ORF status, its function being uncertain. This CDR3 comprises 17 residues. Trimming shortened V by 5 bases and J by 0 bases, and 18 bases separated the two germline ends. The chain's CDR3 is CASSEGQPHPSTDTQYF. In DNA, the CDR3 is TGCGCCAGCAGTGAGGGACAACCTCATCCTAGCACAGATACGCAGTATTTT.

The V call is TRBV29-1, the J call TRBJ2-7; 7 nucleotides line up with TRBD1. The V gene end was trimmed by 7 bases and the J gene end by 0 bases; junction bases not matched to a gene: 6. Germline V CDR1 and CDR2: SQVTM, ANQGSEA. The CDR3 sequence is 13 residues long. CDR3 sequence reads: CSASGTVSYEQYF. CDR3 in DNA: TGCAGCGCCTCCGGGACAGTCTCCTACGAGCAGTACTTC.

The gene calls are TRBV5-4 and TRBJ2-5, with TRBD2 matching over 14 bases. The CDR3 sequence is 15 residues long. J gave up 4 bases and V 4 bases, and 3 bases lay outside the gene matches. Germline-derived CDR1 and CDR2 are SGHNT and YYREEE (reference sequence). CDR3: CASSIGLAGGETQYF. CDR3 sequence (DNA): TGTGCCAGCAGCATCGGACTAGCGGGAGGAGAGACCCAGTACTTC.

This clone has a single count. Other DNA sequences of this sample code for an identical CDR3. The V call is TRBV28, the J call TRBJ2-7; the D is unclear. The CDR3 covers 12 residues. CDR1 and CDR2 from the germline V gene are MDHEN and SYDVKM. V lost 3 bases and J 4 bases, leaving 7 bases between the germline ends. As DNA, the CDR3 is TGTGCCAGCAGTTTGGCCGGGTACGAGCAGTACTTC. It encodes CASSLAGYEQYF.

The chain has TRBV18 and TRBJ1-5; D gene ambiguous. Trimming pared 2 bases from V and 4 bases from J, leaving 6 bases between. CDR3 length equals 13 residues. Germline CDR1 reads KGHSH; CDR2 reads LQKENI. The CDR3, as DNA: TGTGCCAGCTCACCATCGGAAAATCAGCCCCAGCATTTT. Translation: CASSPSENQPQHF.

The chain uses TRBV5-1 and TRBJ2-6, with 8 bases that match TRBD1. Germline V gives CDR1 SGHRS, CDR2 YFSETQ. There are 15 residues in the CDR3. The V segment lost 4 bases and the J segment 2 bases; nucleotides outside the gene matches: 2. CDR3 in DNA: TGCGCCAGCAGCCTACAGGGGGCTGGGGCCAACGTCCTGACTTTC. Translation: CASSLQGAGANVLTF.

V is TRBV10-3 and J is TRBJ1-3; 7 bases agree with TRBD1. This CDR3 spans 15 amino acids. After removal of 11 bases from V and 4 bases from J, the junction contained 14 bases not matched to a gene. In germline, CDR1 is ENHRY, CDR2 SYGVKD. In DNA, the CDR3 is TGTGCCTTCGGTACAGGGGACCTCTTCGGAAACACCATATATTTT. This codes for CAFGTGDLFGNTIYF.

This clone appeared a few times. The chain links TRBV27 to TRBJ2-4; 7 positions match TRBD2. Trimming took 3 bases from V and 8 from J; bases not matched to a gene: 13. The germline CDR1 and CDR2 sequences are MNHEY and SMNVEV (reference sequence). This CDR3 comprises 16 residues. The CDR3 nucleotides are TGTGCCAGCAGTTTCTCCCCGCTGGGGGGAGGGGACATTCAGTACTTC. It specifies CASSFSPLGGGDIQYF.

The J gene is TRBJ2-2, the V gene TRBV3-1 (or the pseudogene TRBV3-2); no firm D call. V shed 7 bases and J shed 1 base, with 10 bases lying between them. The CDR3 runs 14 residues. The germline V gene encodes CDR1 LGHDT and CDR2 YNNKEL (reference sequence). CDR3 nucleotides: TGTGCCAGCACACTACTTGTGAACACCGGGGAGCTGTTTTTT. This sequence encodes CASTLLVNTGELFF.

The rearrangement uses TRBV19 and TRBJ1-2; D is undetermined. V was pared by 2 bases and J by 2 bases, with 9 bases between. CDR1 and CDR2 (germline): LNHDA, SQIVND (reference sequence). The CDR3 has 14 residues. The CDR3 sequence is CASSIRLSNYGYTF. The CDR3 nucleotides read TGTGCCAGTAGTATAAGGTTAAGCAACTATGGCTACACCTTC.

The chain's CDR3 is CASSRPGLATQGEQYF. CDR3 DNA: TGTGCCAGCAGTCGGCCGGGACTAGCGACCCAGGGGGAGCAGTACTTC. The V call is TRBV28, the J call TRBJ2-7, with 10 bases fitting TRBD2. Germline-derived CDR1 and CDR2 are MDHEN and SYDVKM. This CDR3 has 16 amino acids. V trimming: 5 bases; J trimming: 7 bases; junction bases outside the gene matches: 14.

This rearrangement joins TRBV27 to TRBJ1-5; unclear D gene. CDR3 length: 13 amino acids. Germline CDR1 and CDR2: MNHEY and SMNVEV (reference sequence). V shed 0 bases and J shed 1 base, with 1 base lying between them. The CDR3 sequence: CASSLSSNQPQHF. The CDR3, as DNA: TGTGCCAGCAGTTTATCGAGCAATCAGCCCCAGCATTTT.

This clone was detected only once. This chain uses TRBV3-1 (or the pseudogene TRBV3-2) with TRBJ2-3; no firm D call. The germline gives CDR1 LGHDT, CDR2 YNNKEL (reference sequence). V gave up 1 base and J gave up 5 bases, with 1 base separating them. The CDR3 length is 11 residues. CDR3 coding DNA: TGTGCCAGCAGCCAAGTAGATACGCAGTATTTT. Protein product: CASSQVDTQYF.

The chain couples TRBV16 to TRBJ1-5; D call uncertain. Germline V lookup: CDR1 KGHSY, CDR2 FQNENV. The V and J ends lost 2 bases and 6 bases respectively, with 5 bases between them. The length of the CDR3 is 12 residues. CDR3 nucleotides: TGTGCCAGCAGCCAACGGGGTCAGCCCCAGCATTTT. Protein product: CASSQRGQPQHF.

The chain is built from TRBV18 and TRBJ1-5, with a possible D match to TRBD1 (5 bases). CDR3 length: 14 residues. The V end was cut by 2 bases, the J end by 5 bases, with 10 bases between. Germline assignment: CDR1 KGHSH and CDR2 LQKENI. The CDR3 reads CASSPGAIDQPQHF. The CDR3 bases are TGTGCCAGCTCACCAGGGGCTATAGATCAGCCCCAGCATTTT.

This clone was seen a single time. J is TRBJ1-5 and V is TRBV27; D gene uncertain. The length of the CDR3 is 13 residues. The V and J ends lost 3 bases and 6 bases respectively, with 9 bases between them. In germline, CDR1 is MNHEY, CDR2 SMNVEV (reference sequence). In DNA, the CDR3 is TGTGCCAGCAGTTTTACGACGGGTCAGCCCCAGCATTTT. This gives the protein CASSFTTGQPQHF.